What follows are 20 T cell receptor beta chains derived from one specimen sequenced in a study of CD8 T cells in Susac syndrome. The RNA, roughly 0.5 to 1 ug, was put through reverse transcription using random hexamers. Via MiXCR, TCRdb re-called the immunoSEQ multiplex PCR reads, giving one row per CDR3 protein. The sample contains 100,000 to 150,000 distinct CDR3 sequences, about 93% of which appear only once. Material: CD4+ T cells from PBMCs. The receptors were gathered from a human donor in good health.

The chain recombines TRBV21-1 with TRBJ2-4. TRBV21-1 is a known pseudogene. The CDR3 contains 16 residues. The CDR3 protein is CASSPRTPWAKNIQYF. The CDR3 DNA reads TGTGCCAGCAGCCCTCGGACCCCATGGGCCAAAAACATTCAGTACTTC.

The V and J genes are TRBV7-9 and TRBJ2-7; 7 bases align to TRBD2. Germline CDR1 and CDR2: SEHNR and FQNEAQ (reference sequence). The CDR3 covers 12 residues. The V gene end was trimmed by 5 bases and the J gene end by 7 bases; junction bases not matched to a gene: 5. The CDR3, as DNA: TGTGCCAGCAGCCCTACGGGGGGAGAGCAGTACTTC. It specifies CASSPTGGEQYF.

This chain uses TRBV7-2 with TRBJ2-1; no reliable D call. Germline V gene sequence: CDR1 SGHTA, CDR2 FQGNSA. V lost 2 bases, J lost 7 bases, and 9 bases lay in between. The CDR3 runs to 13 residues. The CDR3 sequence: CASSLFDGNEQFF. The CDR3 nucleotides read TGTGCCAGCAGCTTATTCGACGGGAATGAGCAGTTCTTC.

The chain combines TRBV6-2 or TRBV6-3 with TRBJ2-7; no clear D. V lost 1 base, J lost 5 bases, and 6 bases lay in between. CDR1 MNHEY and CDR2 SVGEGT come from the germline V gene. The CDR3 spans 12 residues. The CDR3 DNA sequence: TGTGCCAGCAGTTACTGGCGGAACGAGCAGTACTTC. Translation gives CASSYWRNEQYF.

This rearrangement joins TRBV20-1 to TRBJ2-1, with D uncertain. The CDR3 runs 12 residues. V was trimmed by 3 bases and J by 7 bases, leaving 10 bases between them. Looked up from germline, CDR1 is DFQATT and CDR2 is SNEGSKA (reference sequence). As DNA, the CDR3 is TGCAGTGCTAGCGGCGGAATAAATGAGCAGTTCTTC. Translation: CSASGGINEQFF.

CDR3 sequence: CASSDRENTEAFF. DNA of the CDR3: TGTGCCAGCAGTGATAGGGAGAACACTGAAGCTTTCTTT. The rearrangement joins TRBV2 to TRBJ1-1; no firm D call. Germline CDR1 is SNHLY and CDR2 is FYNNEI. There are 13 residues in the CDR3. With 3 bases removed from V and 1 base from J, the gap between germline ends came to 6 bases.

The V and J genes are TRBV20-1 and TRBJ2-3; D unresolved. Germline V gene lookup returns CDR1 DFQATT and CDR2 SNEGSKA (reference sequence). This CDR3 region has 14 residues. V was clipped by 6 bases and J by 6 bases, with 19 bases between them. The CDR3 DNA is TGCAGTGCCCCGGACCCGCGCCTACGGGATACGCAGTATTTT. The encoded protein is CSAPDPRLRDTQYF.

J is TRBJ1-1 and V is TRBV10-3; D remains unclear. The V gene lost 4 bases and the J gene lost 1 base, with 16 bases spanning the gap. The CDR3 consists of 16 residues. Germline assignment: CDR1 ENHRY and CDR2 SYGVKD. CDR3: CAISGERDGPNTEAFF. The CDR3 DNA is TGTGCCATCAGTGGTGAACGAGACGGCCCGAACACTGAAGCTTTCTTT.

This chain links TRBV19 with TRBJ2-1; D might be TRBD2 (7 bases). Germline V gives CDR1 LNHDA, CDR2 SQIVND (reference sequence). V dropped 1 base and J dropped 6 bases, with 10 bases sitting between them. CDR3 length: 14 amino acids. The CDR3 sequence: CASSIGGGPNEQFF. The CDR3 coding sequence is TGTGCCAGTAGTATAGGGGGGGGCCCCAATGAGCAGTTCTTC.

The rearrangement links TRBV5-1 to TRBJ2-7, with a weak D call TRBD2 (6 bases). Germline V CDR1 and CDR2: SGHRS, YFSETQ. This CDR3 has 18 amino acids. V was clipped by 4 bases and J by 2 bases, with 25 bases between them. In nucleotides, the CDR3 is TGCGCCAGCAGCCAGGGCGGAGGGTACGAGCGGAGAGCCTACGAGCAGTACTTC. Translation gives CASSQGGGYERRAYEQYF. The variable domain in full, with the rest retrieved from reference TRBV5-1 and TRBJ2-7, is KAGVTQTPRYLIKTRGQQVTLSCSPISGHRSVSWYQQTPGQGLQFLFEYFSETQRNKGNFPGRFSGRQFSNSRSEMNVSTLELGDSALYLCASSQGGGYERRAYEQYFGPGTRLTVT.

This chain links TRBV20-1 with TRBJ2-7, with D uncertain. CDR1 and CDR2 (germline): DFQATT, SNEGSKA (reference sequence). Trimming removed 3 bases from V and 0 bases from J, with 15 bases in between. The CDR3 totals 15 residues. The CDR3 region is CSARARISFSYEQYF. In DNA form, the CDR3 reads TGCAGTGCTAGGGCCCGGATATCCTTCTCCTACGAGCAGTACTTC.

The chain couples TRBV7-2 to TRBJ2-1; D unresolved. The CDR3 has 15 amino acids. The germline CDR1 and CDR2 sequences are SGHTA and FQGNSA. V was shortened by 1 base and J by 0 bases, with 7 bases between the two germline ends. The CDR3: CASSLEPSSYNEQFF. CDR3 nucleotide sequence: TGTGCCAGCAGCTTAGAACCTTCCTCCTACAATGAGCAGTTCTTC.

This clonotype has only one observation. The V and J genes are TRBV6-4 and TRBJ2-1; D remains ambiguous. Trimming pared 0 bases from V and 5 bases from J, leaving 8 bases between. There are 14 residues in the CDR3. CDR1 and CDR2 from the germline V gene are MRHNA and SNTAGT. DNA for the CDR3: TGTGCCAGCAGTGACTCGAGCTCTCACAATGAGCAGTTCTTC. It is translated as CASSDSSSHNEQFF.

The chain carries TRBV7-2 and TRBJ1-1; 9 bases fit TRBD1. The CDR3 loop spans 15 amino acids. Germline V gene data show CDR1 as SGHTA and CDR2 as FQGNSA. V gave up 4 bases and J gave up 3 bases; unmatched junction bases: 6. The CDR3 DNA reads as TGTGCCAGCAGCTCCGGGACAGGGAGAGACACTGAAGCTTTCTTT. Protein: CASSSGTGRDTEAFF.

The V gene is TRBV5-1, the J gene TRBJ1-4; tentative D call: TRBD1 (5 bases). Trimming shortened V by 3 bases and J by 2 bases, and 8 bases separated the two germline ends. This CDR3 comprises 14 residues. CDR1 is SGHRS, CDR2 YFSETQ, per germline. CDR3 sequence reads: CASSSGGTNEKLFF. CDR3 in DNA: TGCGCCAGCAGCTCCGGGGGGACTAATGAAAAACTGTTTTTT.

The chain carries TRBV4-3 and TRBJ1-2; 7 nucleotides align to TRBD1. CDR3 length: 15 residues. Unmatched junction bases numbered 8, after V lost 3 bases and J lost 4 bases. The germline V gene has CDR1 LGHNA and CDR2 YSLEER. In DNA form, the CDR3 reads TGCGCCAGCAGCCAGGCATTAGGACAGGTCTATGGCTACACCTTC. It specifies CASSQALGQVYGYTF.

V is TRBV3-1 and J is TRBJ1-2; TRBD1 is a possible D gene (5 bases). CDR1 is LGHDT, CDR2 YNNKEL, per germline (reference sequence). V gave up 2 bases and J gave up 8 bases, with 15 bases separating them. The CDR3 is 14 amino acids. CDR3 DNA: TGTGCCAGCAGCCAATGGGACCGCCCGGAGGGCTACACCTTC. It is translated as CASSQWDRPEGYTF.

This chain uses TRBV6-1 with TRBJ1-1; D is unclear. CDR1 and CDR2 from the germline V gene are MNHNS and SASEGT. The CDR3 has 11 amino acids. Trimming removed 6 bases at V and 6 bases at J, with 8 bases between. This chain's CDR3 is CASRRIPEAFF. The CDR3 DNA is TGTGCCAGCAGGCGGATCCCTGAAGCTTTCTTT.

The rearrangement joins TRBV11-2 to TRBJ1-4; possibly TRBD1 for D (5 bases). The CDR3 has 14 amino acids. Between the trimmed V and J ends, which lost 6 bases and 3 bases, there was a span of 11 bases. Per germline, CDR1 SGHAT and CDR2 FQNNGV. CDR3 in DNA: TGTGCCAGCAGAAGGGGAAGGCCTAATGAAAAACTGTTTTTT. Amino acids: CASRRGRPNEKLFF.

This clonotype came up once. The CDR3 DNA is TGCAGCGTTGACTTTCGGGCAGGACAAGAGACCCAGTACTTC. Protein: CSVDFRAGQETQYF. The chain links TRBV29-1 to TRBJ2-5; D is unresolved. The CDR3 is made up of 14 amino acids. Looked up from germline, CDR1 is SQVTM and CDR2 is ANQGSEA. V lost 3 bases to trimming and J lost 2 bases, with 13 bases between them.